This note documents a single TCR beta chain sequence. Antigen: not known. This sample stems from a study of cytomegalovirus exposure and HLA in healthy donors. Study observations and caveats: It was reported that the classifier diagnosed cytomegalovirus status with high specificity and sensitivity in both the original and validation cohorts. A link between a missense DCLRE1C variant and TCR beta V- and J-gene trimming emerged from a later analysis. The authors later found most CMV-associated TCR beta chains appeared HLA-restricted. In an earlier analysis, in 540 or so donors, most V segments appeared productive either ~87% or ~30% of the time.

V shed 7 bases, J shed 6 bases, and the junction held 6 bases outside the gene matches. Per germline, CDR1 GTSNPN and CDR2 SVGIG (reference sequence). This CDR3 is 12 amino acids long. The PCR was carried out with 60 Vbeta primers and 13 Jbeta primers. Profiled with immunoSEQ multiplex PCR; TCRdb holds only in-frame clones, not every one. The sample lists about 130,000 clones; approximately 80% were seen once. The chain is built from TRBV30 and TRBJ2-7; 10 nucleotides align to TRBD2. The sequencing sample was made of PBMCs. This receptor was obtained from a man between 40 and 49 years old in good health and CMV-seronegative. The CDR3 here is CASHLAGVEQYF. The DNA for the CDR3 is TGTGCCTCCCACCTAGCGGGAGTCGAGCAGTACTTC.